This record covers a single T cell receptor beta chain. This sample is part of a study of blood T cell repertoires in COVID-19. Germline lookup yields CDR1 SGHRS and CDR2 YFSETQ. V gave up 4 bases and J gave up 9 bases, with 14 bases separating them. CDR3 size: 13 residues. Study processing details: Estimates of nucleated cell counts were drawn from the amplification of reference gene primers. Libraries were prepared by immunoSEQ multiplex PCR; TCRdb keeps only in-frame clonotypes and omits some of them. That table is the source of V, J and clone size, and D and trimming were worked out from the DNA. The sample shows 300,000 to 400,000 clones, roughly 90% of them seen only once.

This rearrangement joins TRBV5-1 to TRBJ2-1; tentative D call: TRBD2 (6 bases). The sequenced sample was peripheral blood. The clonotype comes from a man aged 30 to 45 with COVID-19, enrolled during active disease. DNA of the CDR3: TGCGCCAGCAGCCCGGGGGATACAGGTGAGCAGTTCTTC. It specifies CASSPGDTGEQFF.